The sequence of this T cell receptor beta chain was determined in a study of T-cell reconstitution after alpha-beta-depleted transplantation in children. Trimming left V 5 bases short and J 1 base short, with 15 bases between. The germline CDR1 and CDR2 sequences are SGHRS and YFSETQ. The CDR3 totals 15 residues. Unique molecular identifiers tagged the TCRbeta library. TCRdb redid the calling of the PCR reads with MiXCR, one entry per CDR3 protein. Of about a million distinct CDR3 sequences listed, about 26% were seen once; the top ten hold roughly 28%. The sequence was obtained from a boy younger than two who had a stem cell transplant for SCID, so the T cells may come from the graft donor. Source: PBMCs, mostly from graft donor cells, taken 360 days after TCRalphabeta/CD19-depleted stem cell transplant. This sequence joins TRBV5-1 and TRBJ1-1; possible D gene TRBD1, 6 bases. CDR3 sequence reads: CASSLTGFGNTEAFF. In nucleotides, the CDR3 is TGCGCCAGCAGTTTAACAGGGTTCGGGAACACTGAAGCTTTCTTT.